Each of the 31 T cell receptor beta chains below was sequenced from the same sample in a study of blood T cell repertoires in COVID-19. Assay used: immunoSEQ multiplex PCR; TCRdb lists only in-frame clones, some missing. The sample consists of some 310,000 clones, around 90% of them appearing once. Sequenced material: peripheral blood. Receptors were obtained from a woman aged 40 to 50 with COVID-19, enrolled during active disease.

This clone has only a few counts. The chain is built from TRBV5-8 and TRBJ1-2, with D possibly matching TRBD1 (5 bases). The germline V and J ends were trimmed by 4 bases and 4 bases, with 20 bases remaining between them. This CDR3 is built from 16 residues. The germline gives CDR1 SGHTS, CDR2 YDEGEE. The CDR3 spells CASSLPRTQVTYGYTF. The CDR3 nucleotides read TGTGCCAGCAGCCTGCCCCGGACACAAGTTACCTATGGCTACACCTTC.

The rearrangement links TRBV6-2 or TRBV6-3 to TRBJ1-2, with unresolved D. Germline V lookup: CDR1 MNHEY, CDR2 SVGEGT. The CDR3 runs 13 residues. The V and J ends lost 2 bases and 9 bases respectively, with 13 bases between them. CDR3 DNA: TGTGCCAGCAGTTACGATCTCAGTTCCAGCTACACCTTC. Protein product: CASSYDLSSSYTF.

This chain links TRBV28 with TRBJ1-1; D is perhaps TRBD1 (6 bases). The V end was cut by 5 bases, the J end by 3 bases, with 16 bases between. CDR1 and CDR2 (germline): MDHEN, SYDVKM. CDR3 length: 15 amino acids. The CDR3 region is CASSPRGQGYTEAFF. Written as DNA, the CDR3 is TGTGCCAGCAGTCCCCGGGGTCAGGGGTACACTGAAGCTTTCTTT.

This chain links TRBV29-1 with TRBJ1-2; D is unresolved. This CDR3 comprises 13 residues. V was shortened by 3 bases and J by 8 bases, with 16 bases between the two germline ends. Germline V gene lookup returns CDR1 SQVTM and CDR2 ANQGSEA. The CDR3 protein is CSVDYAAQYGYTF. The CDR3 nucleotides are TGCAGCGTTGATTATGCAGCGCAGTACGGCTACACCTTC.

The chain joins TRBV7-3 to TRBJ2-4; a possible D gene is TRBD1 (6 bases). The CDR3 is 13 amino acids. Germline loops: CDR1 SGHTA, CDR2 FQGTGA. V lost 5 bases to trimming and J lost 3 bases, with 8 bases between them. In DNA, the CDR3 is TGTGCCAGCAGCCTAGGGGGCAAAAACATTCAGTACTTC. It is translated as CASSLGGKNIQYF.

The chain joins TRBV4-2 to TRBJ1-1, with 7 nucleotides matching TRBD1. Trimming cost V 4 bases and J 1 base; bases outside gene matches: 9. The CDR3 extends over 16 amino acids. The V gene's germline CDR1 is LGHNA and CDR2 YNFKEQ. The CDR3 region has the DNA TGTGCCAGCAGCCGCCGGACAGGAACAGCGAACACTGAAGCTTTCTTT. Protein: CASSRRTGTANTEAFF.

The chain joins TRBV6-1 to TRBJ1-2; D is perhaps TRBD1 (6 bases). CDR1 is MNHNS and CDR2 is SASEGT in the germline V gene. V was pared by 3 bases and J by 5 bases, with 10 bases between. This CDR3 is 13 amino acids long. CDR3: CASSEDSLYGYTF. Written as DNA, the CDR3 is TGTGCCAGCAGTGAGGACAGTTTATATGGCTACACCTTC.

The chain has TRBV6-2 or TRBV6-3 and TRBJ2-7; 10 nucleotides agree with TRBD2. The germline gives CDR1 MNHEY, CDR2 SVGEGT. The CDR3 has 15 amino acids. V lost 5 bases to trimming and J lost 4 bases; unmatched junction nucleotides: 8. CDR3 DNA sequence: TGTGCCAGCAGTCAGCGGGAGGGCCATGTATACGAGCAGTACTTC. This translates into CASSQREGHVYEQYF.

This chain connects TRBV5-1 to TRBJ2-5; tentatively, D is TRBD2 (6 bases). The germline V gene has CDR1 SGHRS and CDR2 YFSETQ. The length of the CDR3 is 17 residues. The V and J ends lost 0 bases and 5 bases respectively, with 20 bases between them. CDR3 sequence (DNA): TGCGCCAGCAGCTTGGAACAGACTAGTATGGCCACGGAGACCCAGTACTTC. It codes for CASSLEQTSMATETQYF.

The V gene is TRBV2, the J gene TRBJ1-5; 11 bases agree with TRBD1. Germline assignment: CDR1 SNHLY and CDR2 FYNNEI. The CDR3 is made up of 15 amino acids. With 2 bases clipped from V and 6 bases from J, the junction kept 3 bases outside the gene matches. The CDR3: CASSEPGQGGQPQHF. CDR3 nucleotide sequence: TGTGCCAGCAGTGAACCGGGACAGGGGGGTCAGCCCCAGCATTTT.

This clone has a single count. The CDR3 sequence: CASIIADTQYF. The DNA of the CDR3 is TGTGCCAGCATAATCGCGGATACGCAGTATTTT. The genes are TRBV27 and TRBJ2-3, with D hard to call. This CDR3 region has 11 residues. V lost 7 bases to trimming and J lost 6 bases, with 8 bases between them. CDR1 is MNHEY, CDR2 SMNVEV, per germline (reference sequence).

The genes are TRBV6-5 and TRBJ2-7; TRBD1 aligns across 7 bases. The CDR3 has 14 amino acids. V was clipped by 7 bases and J by 2 bases; unmatched bases: 8. Germline V gene lookup returns CDR1 MNHEY and CDR2 SVGAGI. The CDR3 is CASNPDRATYEQYF. CDR3 coding DNA: TGTGCCAGCAATCCAGACAGGGCGACCTACGAGCAGTACTTC.

This chain links TRBV27 with TRBJ1-5, with 9 nucleotides matching TRBD1. From germline, CDR1 is MNHEY and CDR2 SMNVEV (reference sequence). Trimming at V came to 5 bases and at J to 5 bases, leaving 7 bases not matched to a gene. The CDR3 spans 15 residues. CDR3 coding DNA: TGTGCCAGCAGTCGACAGGGGGGGAATTATCAGCCCCAGCATTTT. Translation gives CASSRQGGNYQPQHF.

The chain combines TRBV5-5 with TRBJ1-3; D not certain. Trimming left V 5 bases short and J 4 bases short, with 13 bases between. Germline V gene lookup returns CDR1 SGHKS and CDR2 YYEKEE (reference sequence). The CDR3 runs 14 residues. This CDR3 reads CASSPRNLGNTIYF. The CDR3, as DNA: TGTGCCAGCAGTCCCAGGAACTTAGGAAACACCATATATTTT.

The chain carries TRBV27 and TRBJ1-5; D perhaps matches TRBD1 (6 bases). V shed 6 bases and J shed 9 bases, with 18 bases lying between them. This CDR3 region has 14 residues. Germline V lookup: CDR1 MNHEY, CDR2 SMNVEV (reference sequence). CDR3 amino acids: CASSYTGTSGPQHF. The DNA of the CDR3 is TGTGCCAGCAGCTATACAGGGACGTCGGGGCCCCAGCATTTT.

The chain carries TRBV6-5 and TRBJ2-7, with D maybe TRBD2 (6 bases). CDR1 and CDR2 (germline): MNHEY, SVGAGI. V lost 6 bases and J lost 5, with 14 bases in between. This CDR3 has 13 residues. The CDR3 region is CASRPGRTHEQYF. The CDR3 DNA is TGTGCCAGCAGGCCAGGGAGGACCCACGAGCAGTACTTC.

The chain combines TRBV4-2 with TRBJ2-1; TRBD2 aligns across 14 bases. CDR1 LGHNA and CDR2 YNFKEQ come from the germline V gene. This CDR3 is 17 amino acids long. V lost 4 bases and J lost 7; bases outside the gene matches: 9. CDR3 protein: CASSPETSGGVRNEQFF. CDR3 in DNA: TGTGCCAGCAGCCCCGAGACTAGCGGGGGGGTTAGGAATGAGCAGTTCTTC.

This clone was seen a few times. This rearrangement joins TRBV10-3 to TRBJ2-7; 9 bases match TRBD1. V lost 6 bases to trimming and J lost 3 bases; unmatched junction nucleotides: 0. CDR1 is ENHRY, CDR2 SYGVKD, per germline. The CDR3 loop spans 12 amino acids. CDR3 DNA sequence: TGTGCCATCAGGGGACAGGGCTACGAGCAGTACTTC. It yields the protein CAIRGQGYEQYF.

V gene TRBV5-1 combines with J gene TRBJ2-2; 7 bases are a match to TRBD2. In germline, CDR1 is SGHRS, CDR2 YFSETQ. This CDR3 spans 14 amino acids. With V trimmed by 2 bases and J by 4 bases, 2 bases remained unmatched. This chain's CDR3 is CASSLTGGTGELFF. The CDR3 nucleotides are TGCGCCAGCAGCTTAACGGGGGGCACCGGGGAGCTGTTTTTT.

The CDR3 DNA is TGTGCCAGTACCGGACTAGCGGGAGGGGCCGGGGAGCTGTTTTTT. Translated, it gives CASTGLAGGAGELFF. The chain joins TRBV28 to TRBJ2-2; 15 bases align to TRBD2. Trimming at V came to 9 bases and at J to 6 bases, leaving 5 bases not matched to a gene. Germline V gives CDR1 MDHEN, CDR2 SYDVKM. The CDR3 totals 15 residues.

The CDR3: CASSLDRKGPTDTQYF. CDR3 DNA sequence: TGTGCCAGCAGCTTAGATCGGAAGGGGCCCACAGATACGCAGTATTTT. The gene calls are TRBV11-2 and TRBJ2-3, with D possibly matching TRBD1 (5 bases). The germline V gene has CDR1 SGHAT and CDR2 FQNNGV. This CDR3 has 16 amino acids. V lost 0 bases to trimming and J lost 2 bases, with 12 bases between them.

CDR3: CANPRQDSNQPQHF. In nucleotides, the CDR3 is TGTGCTAACCCCCGACAGGATAGCAATCAGCCCCAGCATTTT. This sequence joins TRBV12-5 and TRBJ1-5, with D possibly matching TRBD1 (6 bases). V was pared by 10 bases and J by 0 bases, with 13 bases between. The CDR3 contains 14 residues. CDR1 and CDR2 (germline): LGHNT, FRNRAP.

The CDR3, as DNA: TGTGCCAGCAGTTTACGGTGGGGGGAGGACTCGTTCTATGGCTACACCTTC. Encoded protein: CASSLRWGEDSFYGYTF. The V call is TRBV27, the J call TRBJ1-2, with a weak D call TRBD1 (5 bases). Germline loops: CDR1 MNHEY, CDR2 SMNVEV (reference sequence). The CDR3 is made up of 17 amino acids. Trimming shortened V by 2 bases and J by 4 bases, and 20 bases separated the two germline ends.

This clone showed up just once. V usage is TRBV5-1 and J usage is TRBJ2-7; D is possibly TRBD1 (5 bases). Germline CDR1 and CDR2: SGHRS and YFSETQ. The CDR3 contains 13 residues. The V and J ends lost 4 bases and 4 bases respectively, with 12 bases between them. The CDR3 here is CASSRDSVYEQYF. The CDR3 nucleotides read TGCGCCAGCAGCCGAGACAGCGTTTACGAGCAGTACTTC.

Regarding this clone: This same CDR3 is encoded by further DNA sequences in the sample. This chain joins TRBV7-9 and TRBJ1-2, with D perhaps TRBD1 (5 bases). The CDR3 is 14 residues long. V was trimmed by 5 bases and J by 2 bases, leaving 12 bases between them. Germline V gives CDR1 SEHNR, CDR2 FQNEAQ (reference sequence). CDR3 loop: CASSDGGVNYGYTF. CDR3 in DNA: TGTGCCAGCAGCGACGGGGGGGTGAACTATGGCTACACCTTC.

The genes are TRBV6-5 and TRBJ1-1; D gene ambiguous. The CDR3 consists of 14 residues. Germline loops: CDR1 MNHEY, CDR2 SVGAGI. V lost 4 bases, J lost 0 bases, and 9 bases lay in between. Here the CDR3 reads CASSLRLLNTEAFF. The CDR3 region has the DNA TGTGCCAGCAGTTTGAGATTACTGAACACTGAAGCTTTCTTT.

The chain couples TRBV5-1 to TRBJ2-7; possible D gene TRBD1, 6 bases. Trimming cost V 7 bases and J 4 bases, with 15 bases left between them. Per the germline V gene, CDR1 is SGHRS and CDR2 is YFSETQ. CDR3 length: 13 residues. CDR3 DNA: TGCGCCAGCGGTCGACAGGAGAGTTACGAGCAGTACTTC. Encoded protein: CASGRQESYEQYF.

The rearrangement links TRBV7-9 to TRBJ2-3; 10 nucleotides agree with TRBD2. This CDR3 region has 16 residues. V lost 4 bases, J lost 2 bases, and 6 bases stayed unmatched. Germline CDR1 SEHNR, CDR2 FQNEAQ (reference sequence). CDR3 loop: CASSSERGGPTDTQYF. The DNA of the CDR3 is TGTGCCAGCAGCTCCGAGCGGGGGGGCCCCACAGATACGCAGTATTTT.

The chain couples TRBV23-1 to TRBJ2-5; D gene uncertain. TRBV23-1 falls under the ORF class, with uncertain function. The CDR3 totals 18 residues. Trimming pared 6 bases from V and 4 bases from J, leaving 27 bases between. The CDR3 DNA sequence: TGCGCCAGCAGCCATTCACCCCCCTGGGCCCGAGTGGGAGAGACCCAGTACTTC. Its protein product is CASSHSPPWARVGETQYF.

This chain links TRBV24-1 with TRBJ1-4; D is possibly TRBD1 (5 bases). Trimming stripped 4 bases from V and 6 bases from J, with 14 bases between. This CDR3 is built from 15 residues. Germline-derived CDR1 and CDR2 are KGHDR and SFDVKD. The CDR3 DNA follows: TGTGCCACCAGTGAAAGGGGAGGGTTTGATGAAAAACTGTTTTTT. Its protein product is CATSERGGFDEKLFF.

For this clone: The sample carries other DNA sequences with the same CDR3. V usage is TRBV7-8 and J usage is TRBJ2-7; TRBD1 matches 9 bases. CDR1 and CDR2 from the germline V gene are SGHVS and FQNEAQ. The CDR3 has 16 residues. Unmatched junction bases numbered 8, after V lost 5 bases and J lost 0 bases. The CDR3 loop is CASSRGTGRSSYEQYF. CDR3 in DNA: TGTGCCAGCAGCCGAGGGACAGGGAGAAGCTCCTACGAGCAGTACTTC.